The 28 T cell receptor beta chains given below trace back to one sample, sequenced in a study of cytomegalovirus exposure and HLA in healthy donors. The PCR was carried out with 60 Vbeta primers and 13 Jbeta primers. Only in-frame clones appear in the TCRdb table, and some are missing; sequencing was by immunoSEQ multiplex PCR. This table holds 130,000 or so clones, approximately 82% found once. Source material: PBMCs. The receptor source for this set is a female donor in good health and CMV-seronegative.

This chain links TRBV15 with TRBJ2-7; D is undetermined. The CDR3 runs 15 residues. Germline-derived CDR1 and CDR2 are LNHNV and YYDKDF (reference sequence). V gave up 0 bases and J gave up 1 base, with 10 bases separating them. The CDR3: CATSRDRPGSYEQYF. DNA of the CDR3: TGTGCCACCAGCAGAGACAGGCCAGGATCCTACGAGCAGTACTTC.

This chain joins TRBV7-2 and TRBJ1-2; D remains unclear. Germline V CDR1 and CDR2: SGHTA, FQGNSA. V was pared by 2 bases and J by 6 bases, with 7 bases between. The CDR3 is made up of 12 amino acids. CDR3 amino acids: CASSLRRDGYTF. CDR3 nucleotide sequence: TGTGCCAGCAGCTTAAGGAGGGATGGCTACACCTTC.

The chain uses TRBV7-2 and TRBJ1-4, with D perhaps TRBD1 (5 bases). The CDR3 loop spans 16 amino acids. The ends were cut back, 4 bases at V and 8 bases at J, with 20 bases in the middle. Per germline, CDR1 SGHTA and CDR2 FQGNSA. CDR3: CASSSQVGQGNEKLFF. CDR3 nucleotide sequence: TGTGCCAGCAGCTCCCAAGTGGGTCAGGGAAACGAAAAACTGTTTTTT.

CDR3 coding DNA: TGCGCCAGCAGCTCTGACAGGGCCCACACCGGGGAGCTGTTTTTT. It encodes CASSSDRAHTGELFF. The gene calls are TRBV5-1 and TRBJ2-2; 7 bases map to TRBD1. This CDR3 is built from 15 residues. The J segment lost 3 bases and the V segment lost 3 bases, leaving 5 bases of the junction unmatched. CDR1 SGHRS and CDR2 YFSETQ come from the germline V gene.

This clone was counted a few times. The chain is built from TRBV7-9 and TRBJ2-1, with D perhaps TRBD2 (5 bases). The CDR3 is 15 amino acids. Germline values: CDR1 SEHNR, CDR2 FQNEAQ (reference sequence). The V gene lost 6 bases and the J gene lost 6 bases, with 18 bases spanning the gap. The CDR3 is CASRPSGYRFNEQFF. As DNA, the CDR3 is TGTGCCAGCAGACCGAGCGGCTACAGATTCAATGAGCAGTTCTTC.

The chain employs TRBV18 and TRBJ2-7; 8 bases are shared with TRBD1. The CDR3 contains 16 residues. V shed 2 bases, J shed 0 bases, and the junction held 6 bases outside the gene matches. Germline CDR1 reads KGHSH; CDR2 reads LQKENI. The CDR3 here is CASSPSWTGSSYEQYF. CDR3 in DNA: TGTGCCAGCTCACCAAGTTGGACAGGGAGCTCCTACGAGCAGTACTTC.

The chain employs TRBV11-2 and TRBJ1-2, with 9 bases that match TRBD1. Germline-derived CDR1 and CDR2 are SGHAT and FQNNGV. There are 13 residues in the CDR3. Unmatched junction bases numbered 5, after V lost 5 bases and J lost 7 bases. Written as DNA, the CDR3 is TGTGCCAGCAGCCAGGACAGGGGACTTGGCTACACCTTC. It specifies CASSQDRGLGYTF. Using reference TRBV11-2 and TRBJ1-2 for the parts outside the CDR3, the full variable domain is EAGVAQSPRYKIIEKRQSVAFWCNPISGHATLYWYQQILGQGPKLLIQFQNNGVVDDSQLPKDRFSAERLKGVDSTLKIQPAKLEDSAVYLCASSQDRGLGYTFGSGTRLTVV.

This chain joins TRBV12-5 and TRBJ2-5; 7 bases map to TRBD1. The CDR3 runs 16 residues. Germline CDR1 and CDR2: LGHNT and FRNRAP. V lost 7 bases, J lost 1 base, and 12 bases stayed unmatched. The CDR3 DNA is TGTGCTAGTGCCACAGGGTGGGGACAGTTCCAAGAGACCCAGTACTTC. This translates into CASATGWGQFQETQYF.

This chain joins TRBV7-9 and TRBJ2-5; maybe TRBD2 (6 bases). Trimming pared 5 bases from V and 11 bases from J, leaving 18 bases between. This CDR3 has 13 residues. CDR1 SEHNR and CDR2 FQNEAQ come from the germline V gene (reference sequence). The CDR3: CASSRVGTGEQYF. The DNA of the CDR3 is TGTGCCAGCAGCCGCGTGGGGACGGGGGAGCAGTACTTC.

The genes are TRBV2 and TRBJ1-2; D is unclear. The CDR3 loop spans 16 amino acids. Trimming shortened V by 7 bases and J by 4 bases, and 22 bases separated the two germline ends. Germline V gene lookup returns CDR1 SNHLY and CDR2 FYNNEI. The CDR3 nucleotides are TGTGCCAGCACCGGGGAAGGATCCCCTTCGGGCTATGGCTACACCTTC. Translated, it gives CASTGEGSPSGYGYTF.

CDR3 sequence: CASRRPGQGASFSYEQYF. CDR3 nucleotide sequence: TGTGCCAGCAGGAGACCGGGGCAGGGGGCATCCTTCTCCTACGAGCAGTACTTC. This sequence joins TRBV28 and TRBJ2-7, with 8 bases identical to TRBD1. This CDR3 has 18 residues. CDR1 is MDHEN and CDR2 is SYDVKM in the germline V gene. Trimming removed 6 bases from V and 0 bases from J; junction bases left unmatched: 16.

The V call is TRBV2, the J call TRBJ2-4; D not resolved. V dropped 3 bases and J dropped 9 bases, with 12 bases sitting between them. Germline assignment: CDR1 SNHLY and CDR2 FYNNEI. There are 13 residues in the CDR3. CDR3 bases: TGTGCCAGCAGTGACTTTCTCCGCGGCATTCAGTACTTC. As protein: CASSDFLRGIQYF.

This rearrangement joins TRBV5-6 to TRBJ2-1, with D perhaps TRBD2 (6 bases). The V end lost 0 bases, the J end lost 9 bases, and 13 bases lay between the germline ends. Germline V CDR1 and CDR2: SGHDT, YYEEEE. The CDR3 totals 14 residues. CDR3 sequence: CASSLEEGWVEQFF. CDR3 sequence (DNA): TGTGCCAGCAGCTTGGAGGAGGGATGGGTTGAGCAGTTCTTC.

The chain employs TRBV7-2 and TRBJ1-1; 7 bases map to TRBD1. Per germline, CDR1 SGHTA and CDR2 FQGNSA. This CDR3 comprises 16 residues. The J segment lost 4 bases and the V segment lost 1 base, leaving 9 bases of the junction unmatched. The CDR3: CASSLGGGQWGTEAFF. CDR3 in DNA: TGTGCCAGCAGCTTAGGAGGGGGACAGTGGGGCACTGAAGCTTTCTTT.

This clone was counted only a few times. Other DNA sequences in this sample translate to the same CDR3. Here the CDR3 DNA reads TGTGCCAGCAGCTACAGGGTTTCCTACGAGCAGTACTTC. Translation gives CASSYRVSYEQYF. J is TRBJ2-7 and V is TRBV27; perhaps TRBD1 as D (6 bases). V was cut by 6 bases and J by 1 base, with 10 bases left in between. Germline CDR1 reads MNHEY; CDR2 reads SMNVEV (reference sequence). This CDR3 has 13 amino acids.

The rearrangement uses TRBV7-9 and TRBJ2-7; TRBD2 aligns across 12 bases. The germline V gene has CDR1 SEHNR and CDR2 FQNEAQ (reference sequence). This CDR3 comprises 19 residues. V lost 3 bases to trimming and J lost 2 bases; unmatched junction nucleotides: 14. The CDR3 coding sequence is TGTGCCAGCAGCTTCAAGGATCTGGGAACTAGCGGGAGGCCCTACGAGCAGTACTTC. This sequence encodes CASSFKDLGTSGRPYEQYF.

This clone was detected only once. This chain joins TRBV5-4 and TRBJ1-2; TRBD1 aligns across 7 bases. V dropped 1 base and J dropped 4; count of bases not matched to a gene: 4. The CDR3 contains 14 residues. The germline gives CDR1 SGHNT, CDR2 YYREEE (reference sequence). The CDR3 protein is CASSLRGQGYGYTF. The CDR3 nucleotides are TGTGCCAGCAGCTTGAGGGGGCAAGGCTATGGCTACACCTTC.

J is TRBJ2-2 and V is TRBV9, with 13 nucleotides matching TRBD2. Germline V CDR1 and CDR2: SGDLS, YYNGEE. The CDR3 contains 19 residues. After removal of 0 bases from V and 4 bases from J, the junction contained 9 bases not matched to a gene. CDR3 sequence (DNA): TGTGCCAGCAGCGTAGGGACTAGCGGGAGAAGGCGGAGCACCGGGGAGCTGTTTTTT. Translated: CASSVGTSGRRRSTGELFF.

This clone has a handful of counts. Here the CDR3 DNA reads TGTGCCAGCAGCATGGACAGAAAAAACATTCAGTACTTC. It codes for CASSMDRKNIQYF. The chain is built from TRBV11-2 and TRBJ2-4; D may be TRBD1 (6 bases). Germline V gene data show CDR1 as SGHAT and CDR2 as FQNNGV. V lost 5 bases and J 4 bases, leaving 9 bases between the germline ends. This CDR3 contains 13 residues.

The chain uses TRBV6-6 and TRBJ1-1; no clear D gene. V lost 2 bases, J lost 1 base, and 5 bases lay in between. The CDR3 is 13 amino acids. From germline, CDR1 is MNHNY and CDR2 SVGAGI (reference sequence). CDR3 loop: CASSYVANTEAFF. The DNA of the CDR3 is TGTGCCAGCAGTTACGTGGCGAACACTGAAGCTTTCTTT.

The chain links TRBV19 to TRBJ2-2, with TRBD2 matching 7 bases. CDR1 is LNHDA and CDR2 is SQIVND in the germline V gene (reference sequence). V shed 3 bases, J shed 4 bases, and the junction held 5 bases outside the gene matches. The CDR3 consists of 15 residues. CDR3 coding DNA: TGTGCCAGTAGTATTATGTGGGAGGGCACCGGGGAGCTGTTTTTT. Its protein is CASSIMWEGTGELFF. Looking up the rest from reference TRBV19 and TRBJ2-2 gives the full variable domain: DGGITQSPKYLFRKEGQNVTLSCEQNLNHDAMYWYRQDPGQGLRLIYYSQIVNDFQKGDIAEGYSVSREKKESFPLTVTSAQKNPTAFYLCASSIMWEGTGELFFGEGSRLTVL.

There are a few counts of this clone. The rearrangement links TRBV5-1 to TRBJ2-7, with TRBD1 identical over 10 bases. Germline lookup yields CDR1 SGHRS and CDR2 YFSETQ. The CDR3 consists of 14 residues. After removal of 5 bases from V and 2 bases from J, the junction contained 4 bases not matched to a gene. CDR3 region: CASRLTGGPYEQYF. CDR3 sequence (DNA): TGCGCCAGCAGACTGACAGGGGGCCCCTACGAGCAGTACTTC.

Written as DNA, the CDR3 is TGTGCCAGCAGTTTCGAGGCTAGCGGGTACGAGCAGTACTTC. Amino acid sequence: CASSFEASGYEQYF. The V gene is TRBV27, the J gene TRBJ2-7; TRBD2 agrees at 8 bases. V dropped 3 bases and J dropped 4; count of bases not matched to a gene: 5. Germline V gene lookup returns CDR1 MNHEY and CDR2 SMNVEV (reference sequence). This CDR3 comprises 14 residues.

By share of the sample, this clone is medium-sized (0.01 to 0.1%). CDR3 region: CASSDRTGGREKLFF. CDR3 DNA sequence: TGTGCCAGCAGCGACCGGACAGGGGGCCGAGAAAAACTGTTTTTT. The genes are TRBV7-9 and TRBJ1-4, with TRBD1 matching over 11 bases. The CDR3 covers 15 residues. Germline CDR1 reads SEHNR; CDR2 reads FQNEAQ (reference sequence). The trim removed 5 bases at V and 8 bases at J, leaving 7 bases unmatched.

The rearrangement links TRBV25-1 to TRBJ1-1; a possible D gene is TRBD1 (6 bases). Germline assignment: CDR1 MGHDK and CDR2 SYGVNS. The CDR3 has 15 amino acids. Trimming removed 7 bases at V and 2 bases at J, with 17 bases between. The CDR3 region is CASNGSGAINTEAFF. The CDR3 DNA reads TGTGCCAGCAACGGGTCAGGGGCGATTAACACTGAAGCTTTCTTT.

The chain links TRBV27 to TRBJ2-5, with TRBD1 matching 9 bases. The trim removed 6 bases at V and 2 bases at J, leaving 7 bases unmatched. This CDR3 comprises 15 residues. The germline V gene has CDR1 MNHEY and CDR2 SMNVEV (reference sequence). CDR3 DNA: TGTGCCAGCAGAGATGTAGGGACAGGGCAAGAGACCCAGTACTTC. Translated: CASRDVGTGQETQYF.

V usage is TRBV7-9 and J usage is TRBJ2-1; TRBD2 agrees at 13 bases. The CDR3 covers 14 residues. After removal of 8 bases from V and 6 bases from J, the junction contained 4 bases not matched to a gene. CDR1 SEHNR and CDR2 FQNEAQ come from the germline V gene (reference sequence). CDR3 region: CASSGTSGTNEQFF. In DNA, the CDR3 is TGTGCCAGCTCCGGGACTAGCGGGACCAATGAGCAGTTCTTC.

The chain links TRBV5-4 to TRBJ1-5, with 10 bases fitting TRBD1. The CDR3 has 15 amino acids. With 3 bases clipped from V and 3 bases from J, the junction kept 3 bases outside the gene matches. Germline-derived CDR1 and CDR2 are SGHNT and YYREEE (reference sequence). The CDR3 coding sequence is TGTGCCAGCAGCTCCGGGACAGGGGACAATCAGCCCCAGCATTTT. It translates to CASSSGTGDNQPQHF.